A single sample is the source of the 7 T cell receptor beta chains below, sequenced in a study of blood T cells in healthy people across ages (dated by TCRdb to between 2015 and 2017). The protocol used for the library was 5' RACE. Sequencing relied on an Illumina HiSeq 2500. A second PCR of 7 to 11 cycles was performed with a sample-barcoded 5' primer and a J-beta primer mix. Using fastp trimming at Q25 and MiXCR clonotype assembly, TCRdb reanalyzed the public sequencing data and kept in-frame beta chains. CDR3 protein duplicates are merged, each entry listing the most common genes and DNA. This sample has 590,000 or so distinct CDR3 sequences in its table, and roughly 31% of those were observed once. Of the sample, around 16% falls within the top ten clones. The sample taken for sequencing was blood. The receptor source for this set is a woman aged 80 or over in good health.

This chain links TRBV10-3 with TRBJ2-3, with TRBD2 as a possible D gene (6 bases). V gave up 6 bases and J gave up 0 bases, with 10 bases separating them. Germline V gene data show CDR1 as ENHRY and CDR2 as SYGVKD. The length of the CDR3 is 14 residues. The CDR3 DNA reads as TGTGCCATCAGGGAGGGTACAAGCACAGATACGCAGTATTTT. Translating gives CAIREGTSTDTQYF.

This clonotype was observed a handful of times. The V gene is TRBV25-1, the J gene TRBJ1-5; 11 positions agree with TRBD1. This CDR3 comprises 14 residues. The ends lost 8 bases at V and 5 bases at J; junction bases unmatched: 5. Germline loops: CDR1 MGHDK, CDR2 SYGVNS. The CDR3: CASGTGGSHQPQHF. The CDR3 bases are TGTGCCAGCGGGACAGGGGGGTCCCATCAGCCCCAGCATTTT.

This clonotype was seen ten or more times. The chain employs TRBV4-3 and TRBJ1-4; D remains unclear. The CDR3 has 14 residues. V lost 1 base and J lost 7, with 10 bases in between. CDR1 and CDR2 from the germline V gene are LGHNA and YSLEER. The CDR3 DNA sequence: TGCGCCAGCAGCCAAGTGGGAGGAGGTGAAAAACTGTTTTTT. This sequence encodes CASSQVGGGEKLFF.

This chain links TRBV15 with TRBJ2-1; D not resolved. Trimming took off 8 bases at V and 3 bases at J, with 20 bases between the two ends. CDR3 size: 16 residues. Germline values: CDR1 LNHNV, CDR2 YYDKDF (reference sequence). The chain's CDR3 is CATCGEFGPDYNEQFF. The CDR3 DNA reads TGTGCCACCTGCGGAGAGTTCGGACCAGACTACAATGAGCAGTTCTTC.

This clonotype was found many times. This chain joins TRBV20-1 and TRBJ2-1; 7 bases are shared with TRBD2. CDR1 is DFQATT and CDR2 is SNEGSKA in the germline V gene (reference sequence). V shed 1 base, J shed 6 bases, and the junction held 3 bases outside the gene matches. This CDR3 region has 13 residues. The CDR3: CSARVPSGNEQFF. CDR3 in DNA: TGCAGTGCTAGAGTCCCTAGCGGCAATGAGCAGTTCTTC.

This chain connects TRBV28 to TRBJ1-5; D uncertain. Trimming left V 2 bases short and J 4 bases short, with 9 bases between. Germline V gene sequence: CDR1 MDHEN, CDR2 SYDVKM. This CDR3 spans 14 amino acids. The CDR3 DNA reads TGTGCCAGCAGTTTAGTGACAAAGAATCAGCCCCAGCATTTT. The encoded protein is CASSLVTKNQPQHF.

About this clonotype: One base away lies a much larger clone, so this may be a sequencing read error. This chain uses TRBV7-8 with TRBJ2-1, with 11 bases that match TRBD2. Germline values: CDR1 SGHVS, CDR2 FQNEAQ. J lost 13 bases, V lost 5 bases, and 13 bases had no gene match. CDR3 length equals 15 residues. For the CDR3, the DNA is TGTGCCAGCAGCGCCCAGACTAGCGGGGAAGAGACCCAGTTCTTC. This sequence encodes CASSAQTSGEETQFF.